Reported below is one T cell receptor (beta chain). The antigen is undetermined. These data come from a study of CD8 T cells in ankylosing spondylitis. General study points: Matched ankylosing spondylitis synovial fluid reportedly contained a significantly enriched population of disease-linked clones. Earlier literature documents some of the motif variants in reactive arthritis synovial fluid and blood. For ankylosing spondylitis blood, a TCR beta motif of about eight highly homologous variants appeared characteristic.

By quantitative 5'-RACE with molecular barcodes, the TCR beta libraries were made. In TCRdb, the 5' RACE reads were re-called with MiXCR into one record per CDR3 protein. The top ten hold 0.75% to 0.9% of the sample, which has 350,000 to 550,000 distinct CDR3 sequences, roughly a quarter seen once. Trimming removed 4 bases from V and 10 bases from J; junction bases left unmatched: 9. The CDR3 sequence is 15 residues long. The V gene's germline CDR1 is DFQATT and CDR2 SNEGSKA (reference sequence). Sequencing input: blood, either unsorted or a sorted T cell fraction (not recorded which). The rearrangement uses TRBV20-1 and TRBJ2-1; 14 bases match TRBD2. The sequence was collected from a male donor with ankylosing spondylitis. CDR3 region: CSANPGLAGGGEQFF. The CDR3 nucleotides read TGCAGTGCTAACCCCGGACTAGCGGGGGGCGGGGAGCAGTTCTTC.